Each of the 21 T cell receptor beta chains below was sequenced from the same sample in a study of beta chain features in type 1 diabetes. Study results and caveats: Among all four CD4+ subsets, Type 1 diabetes patients had TCRB CDR3s that were moderately but significantly shorter.

Expressed TCRB transcripts were sequenced because the entire RNA isolate underwent reverse transcription. Profiled with immunoSEQ multiplex PCR; TCRdb holds only in-frame clones, not every one. The table shows hundreds of thousands of clones, with 11% to 15% occurring only once. The antigens of these receptors remain unknown. Sequenced material: naive CD4+ T cells from blood. These receptors originate from a man between 18 and 29 years old with type 1 diabetes.

This clone was detected a few times. The chain carries TRBV9 and TRBJ2-5; D could derive from TRBD1 or TRBD2 (5 bases each). Germline V gene sequence: CDR1 SGDLS, CDR2 YYNGEE. Trimming stripped 0 bases from V and 1 base from J, with 10 bases between. The length of the CDR3 is 15 residues. The CDR3 sequence is CASSVDIGGQETQYF. CDR3 DNA: TGTGCCAGCAGCGTAGATATTGGGGGCCAAGAGACCCAGTACTTC.

This clone was counted only a few times. The chain joins TRBV27 to TRBJ1-1; D remains unclear. The CDR3 extends over 13 amino acids. Germline V gene data show CDR1 as MNHEY and CDR2 as SMNVEV (reference sequence). With 3 bases removed from V and 0 bases from J, the gap between germline ends came to 5 bases. In DNA form, the CDR3 reads TGTGCCAGCAGTTTCCAAATGAACACTGAAGCTTTCTTT. Protein product: CASSFQMNTEAFF.

The chain has TRBV7-3 and TRBJ2-1; 9 nucleotides agree with TRBD2. Germline V gene lookup returns CDR1 SGHTA and CDR2 FQGTGA. Trimming at V came to 5 bases and at J to 6 bases, leaving 8 bases not matched to a gene. This CDR3 comprises 15 residues. The CDR3 is CASSPSGGGANEQFF. The CDR3 nucleotides read TGTGCCAGCAGCCCTTCGGGCGGGGGGGCCAATGAGCAGTTCTTC. Full variable domain (outside the CDR3, taken from reference TRBV7-3 and TRBJ2-1): GAGVSQTPSNKVTEKGKYVELRCDPISGHTALYWYRQSLGQGPEFLIYFQGTGAADDSGLPNDRFFAVRPEGSVSTLKIQRTERGDSAVYLCASSPSGGGANEQFFGPGTRLTVL.

CDR3 residues: CAWMGKGRIYGYTF. CDR3 nucleotide sequence: TGTGCCTGGATGGGTAAGGGGCGGATCTATGGCTACACCTTC. The rearrangement joins TRBV30 to TRBJ1-2, with TRBD1 as a possible D gene (5 bases). CDR3 length: 14 amino acids. From germline, CDR1 is GTSNPN and CDR2 SVGIG (reference sequence). Deletions cut 4 bases from V and 4 bases from J, with 16 bases between.

The chain couples TRBV7-2 to TRBJ2-3, with 9 bases aligning to TRBD1. J gave up 4 bases and V 5 bases, and 4 bases lay outside the gene matches. Germline V gives CDR1 SGHTA, CDR2 FQGNSA. This CDR3 comprises 14 residues. CDR3 nucleotides: TGTGCCAGCAGCCCCGGGACAGGGCCAGATACGCAGTATTTT. Protein sequence: CASSPGTGPDTQYF.

The chain recombines TRBV6-6 with TRBJ2-2, with D possibly matching TRBD2 (5 bases). CDR3 length: 13 amino acids. V dropped 4 bases and J dropped 7 bases, with 10 bases sitting between them. Germline loops: CDR1 MNHNY, CDR2 SVGAGI (reference sequence). CDR3: CASSLLVSGELFF. As DNA, the CDR3 is TGTGCCAGCAGTTTACTAGTTAGCGGGGAGCTGTTTTTT.

This chain uses TRBV5-4 with TRBJ1-1; weak D call: TRBD1 (5 bases). The CDR3 covers 14 residues. Per the germline V gene, CDR1 is SGHNT and CDR2 is YYREEE (reference sequence). Trimming stripped 4 bases from V and 4 bases from J, with 14 bases between. The CDR3 sequence is CASSKGADGTEAFF. CDR3 bases: TGTGCCAGCAGCAAAGGGGCAGATGGCACTGAAGCTTTCTTT.

The rearrangement joins TRBV20-1 to TRBJ2-7; D uncertain. V dropped 0 bases and J dropped 7 bases, with 7 bases sitting between them. Germline V lookup: CDR1 DFQATT, CDR2 SNEGSKA (reference sequence). The CDR3 extends over 11 amino acids. In DNA, the CDR3 is TGCAGTGCTAGAGATTTTCGGGAGCAGTACTTC. It translates to CSARDFREQYF.

The J gene is TRBJ2-5, the V gene TRBV2; D may be TRBD1 or TRBD2 (5 bases each). V was shortened by 8 bases and J by 8 bases, with 18 bases between the two germline ends. CDR3 length: 13 amino acids. Per the germline V gene, CDR1 is SNHLY and CDR2 is FYNNEI. The CDR3 loop is CASGKGAGYTQYF. The CDR3 DNA reads as TGTGCCAGCGGGAAGGGAGCAGGGTATACCCAGTACTTC.

The chain combines TRBV11-1 with TRBJ1-2; 8 bases align to TRBD1. The trim removed 4 bases at V and 0 bases at J, leaving 7 bases unmatched. Germline V gives CDR1 SGHAT, CDR2 FQDESV (reference sequence). The CDR3 length is 16 residues. The CDR3 reads CASSSTGAATNYGYTF. The CDR3 DNA follows: TGTGCCAGCAGCTCGACAGGGGCCGCTACTAACTATGGCTACACCTTC.

This chain uses TRBV5-1 with TRBJ2-1, with 7 positions matching TRBD2. The CDR3 extends over 15 amino acids. Germline V gene lookup returns CDR1 SGHRS and CDR2 YFSETQ. V shed 6 bases and J 0 bases; nucleotides not matched to a gene: 6. The CDR3 sequence is CASTSGESSYNEQFF. The CDR3 DNA follows: TGCGCCAGCACCAGCGGGGAGAGCTCCTACAATGAGCAGTTCTTC.

This clone turned up a few times. The chain uses TRBV5-1 and TRBJ2-7, with 7 bases lining up with TRBD1. The CDR3 length is 14 residues. Germline V gene lookup returns CDR1 SGHRS and CDR2 YFSETQ. V shed 3 bases, J shed 2 bases, and the junction held 5 bases outside the gene matches. As DNA, the CDR3 is TGCGCCAGCAGCTCCACCGGGACAGCCTACGAGCAGTACTTC. Residues: CASSSTGTAYEQYF.

This clone was counted only a few times. The chain has TRBV7-2 and TRBJ2-7; D gene uncertain. The germline V and J ends were trimmed by 4 bases and 6 bases, with 10 bases remaining between them. In germline, CDR1 is SGHTA, CDR2 FQGNSA. This CDR3 is built from 12 residues. CDR3: CASSSYSAEQYF. CDR3 bases: TGTGCCAGCAGCTCTTACTCCGCCGAGCAGTACTTC.

Points on this clone: In the same sample, other DNA sequences code for this CDR3. This chain joins TRBV18 and TRBJ2-1; 15 bases agree with TRBD2. V was clipped by 3 bases and J by 7 bases; unmatched bases: 1. Germline V gene lookup returns CDR1 KGHSH and CDR2 LQKENI. CDR3 length: 15 residues. CDR3 coding DNA: TGTGCCAGCTCACCCGGGACTAGCGGGGGGAATGAGCAGTTCTTC. Its protein product is CASSPGTSGGNEQFF.

V is TRBV2 and J is TRBJ2-3, with 10 bases lining up with TRBD2. The CDR3 consists of 15 residues. V shed 2 bases and J 6 bases; nucleotides not matched to a gene: 5. Germline V CDR1 and CDR2: SNHLY, FYNNEI. The DNA for the CDR3 is TGTGCCAGCAGTGAATCTAGCGGGAGATCGGATACGCAGTATTTT. Amino acid sequence: CASSESSGRSDTQYF.

In its sample, this clone was seen a few times. The chain has TRBV30 and TRBJ2-7; 7 bases map to TRBD1. This CDR3 is 13 amino acids long. Germline-derived CDR1 and CDR2 are GTSNPN and SVGIG (reference sequence). Germline trimming cut 4 bases from V and 5 bases from J; bases unmatched to any gene: 8. The CDR3 sequence is CAWKGRGIDEQYF. CDR3 DNA: TGTGCCTGGAAGGGCAGGGGGATAGACGAGCAGTACTTC.

This chain connects TRBV30 to TRBJ1-5; D gene unclear. Germline CDR1 reads GTSNPN; CDR2 reads SVGIG (reference sequence). There are 14 residues in the CDR3. With 0 bases removed from V and 2 bases from J, the gap between germline ends came to 8 bases. The DNA for the CDR3 is TGTGCCTGGAGTGTTGGGGTGGGCAATCAGCCCCAGCATTTT. It encodes CAWSVGVGNQPQHF.

This clone was seen a few times. This chain joins TRBV6-1 and TRBJ2-6; the D gene is possibly TRBD2 (5 bases). CDR1 is MNHNS, CDR2 SASEGT, per germline. This CDR3 region has 14 residues. V shed 11 bases and J shed 1 base, with 12 bases lying between them. This CDR3 is CAANPGSGANVLTF. For the CDR3, the DNA is TGTGCCGCCAACCCGGGGTCTGGGGCCAACGTCCTGACTTTC.

V is TRBV29-1 and J is TRBJ2-3; D uncertain. The CDR3 is made up of 12 amino acids. V was shortened by 3 bases and J by 6 bases, with 10 bases between the two germline ends. Germline V lookup: CDR1 SQVTM, CDR2 ANQGSEA. Here the CDR3 DNA reads TGCAGCGTTGAGGGTTATACGGATACGCAGTATTTT. Protein product: CSVEGYTDTQYF.

In its sample, this clone was seen a few times. The gene calls are TRBV5-6 and TRBJ1-2; possibly TRBD1 for D (6 bases). Germline V gene sequence: CDR1 SGHDT, CDR2 YYEEEE. V lost 4 bases and J lost 4, with 23 bases in between. The CDR3 contains 17 residues. The CDR3 here is CASSAVPEQQGLYGYTF. CDR3 sequence (DNA): TGTGCCAGCAGCGCAGTCCCTGAGCAACAGGGCCTCTATGGCTACACCTTC.

In DNA form, the CDR3 reads TGCAGCGTTGGGGAGGGGGACCAAGAGACCCAGTACTTC. It specifies CSVGEGDQETQYF. The gene calls are TRBV29-1 and TRBJ2-5; a possible D gene is TRBD2 (7 bases). The CDR3 loop spans 13 amino acids. Germline-derived CDR1 and CDR2 are SQVTM and ANQGSEA. V lost 4 bases and J 0 bases, leaving 9 bases between the germline ends.